Listed here is a single T cell receptor beta chain. This specimen belongs to a study of blood T cell repertoires in COVID-19. Study-wide background: Sources were T cells, B-cell-depleted T cells, or PBMCs; the material itself was cDNA or gDNA.

As processed by the authors: Nucleated cell number was recorded as an estimate derived from reference gene primer amplification. The table came from immunoSEQ multiplex PCR; TCRdb's copy has only in-frame clones and leaves some out. V, J and clone size were drawn from that table, and D and trimming were deduced from the DNA. The sample shows 250,000 or so clones, roughly 88% of them seen only once. Those enrolled, adults aged 18 to 89 years, came from under 25 US areas. Participants had their cohort set by participant-reported clinical history. The specimen sequenced was PBMCs or T cells enriched from blood (not recorded which). The sequence was collected from a woman in her forties or fifties who had recovered from COVID-19.

The CDR3 here is CASSPRRGARTEAFF. The CDR3 DNA is TGTGCCAGCAGCCCAAGGCGCGGGGCTAGGACTGAAGCTTTCTTT. V usage is TRBV3-1 (or the pseudogene TRBV3-2) and J usage is TRBJ1-1, with D perhaps matching TRBD1 (5 bases). The CDR3 is made up of 15 amino acids. Germline CDR1 and CDR2: LGHDT and YNNKEL (reference sequence). V shed 4 bases and J shed 5 bases, with 17 bases lying between them.